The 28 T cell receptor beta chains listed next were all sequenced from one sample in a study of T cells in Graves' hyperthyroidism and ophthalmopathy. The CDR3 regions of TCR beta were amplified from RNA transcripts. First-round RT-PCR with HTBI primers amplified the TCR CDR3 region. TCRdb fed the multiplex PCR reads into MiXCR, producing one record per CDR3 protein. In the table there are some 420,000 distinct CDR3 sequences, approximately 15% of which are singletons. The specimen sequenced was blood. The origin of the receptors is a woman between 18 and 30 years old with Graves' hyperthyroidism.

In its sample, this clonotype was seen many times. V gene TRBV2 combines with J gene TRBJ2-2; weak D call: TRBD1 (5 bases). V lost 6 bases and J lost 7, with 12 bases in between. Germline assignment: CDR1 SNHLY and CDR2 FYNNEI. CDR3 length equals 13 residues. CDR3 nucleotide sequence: TGTGCCAGCAGGGAACAGGTCAACGGGGAGCTGTTTTTT. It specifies CASREQVNGELFF.

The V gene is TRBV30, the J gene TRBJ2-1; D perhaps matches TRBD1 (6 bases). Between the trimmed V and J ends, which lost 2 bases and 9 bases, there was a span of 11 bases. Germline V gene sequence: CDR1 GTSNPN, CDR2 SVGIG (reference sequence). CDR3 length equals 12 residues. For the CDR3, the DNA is TGTGCCTGGAGTTACAGGGTAAGTGAGCAGTTCTTC. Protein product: CAWSYRVSEQFF.

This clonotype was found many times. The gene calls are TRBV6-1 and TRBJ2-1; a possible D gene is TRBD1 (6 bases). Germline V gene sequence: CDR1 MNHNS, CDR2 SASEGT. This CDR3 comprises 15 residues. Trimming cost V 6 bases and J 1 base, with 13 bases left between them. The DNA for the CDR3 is TGTGCCAGCAGCAGCCCAGGGGTATCCTACAATGAGCAGTTCTTC. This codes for CASSSPGVSYNEQFF.

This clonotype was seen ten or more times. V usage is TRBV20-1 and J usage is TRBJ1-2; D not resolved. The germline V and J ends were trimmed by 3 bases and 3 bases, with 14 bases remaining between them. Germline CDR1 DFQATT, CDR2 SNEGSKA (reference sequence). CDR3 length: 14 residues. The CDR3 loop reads CSASGWIPYYGYTF. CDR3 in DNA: TGCAGTGCTAGCGGTTGGATCCCCTACTATGGCTACACCTTC.

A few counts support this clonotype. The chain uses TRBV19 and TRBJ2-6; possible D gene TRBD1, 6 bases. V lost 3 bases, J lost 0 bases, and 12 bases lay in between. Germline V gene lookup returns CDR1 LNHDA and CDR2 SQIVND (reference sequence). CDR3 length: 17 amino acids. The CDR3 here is CASSMGARISGANVLTF. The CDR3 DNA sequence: TGTGCCAGTAGTATGGGGGCTCGAATCTCTGGGGCCAACGTCCTGACTTTC.

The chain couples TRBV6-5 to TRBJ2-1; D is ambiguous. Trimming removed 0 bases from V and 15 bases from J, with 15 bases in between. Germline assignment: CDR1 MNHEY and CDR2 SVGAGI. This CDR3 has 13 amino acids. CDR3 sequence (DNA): TGTGCCAGCAGTTACTCGACAATGGGGTCGGCGTTCTTC. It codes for CASSYSTMGSAFF.

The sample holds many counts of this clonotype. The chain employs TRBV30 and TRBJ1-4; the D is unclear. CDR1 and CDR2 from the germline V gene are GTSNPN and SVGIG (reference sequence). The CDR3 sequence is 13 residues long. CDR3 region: CVSFSSVDEKLFF. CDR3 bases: TGTGTCTCGTTTAGCAGTGTTGATGAAAAACTGTTTTTT.

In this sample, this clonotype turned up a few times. Written as DNA, the CDR3 is TGCAGCGTTGACGACAATTCCAACTATGGCTACACCTTC. Amino acid sequence: CSVDDNSNYGYTF. This chain joins TRBV29-1 and TRBJ1-2; D unresolved. Per germline, CDR1 SQVTM and CDR2 ANQGSEA. The V gene lost 3 bases and the J gene lost 2 bases, with 10 bases spanning the gap. This CDR3 comprises 13 residues. Full variable domain (remainder filled in from reference TRBV29-1 and TRBJ1-2): SAVISQKPSRDICQRGTSLTIQCQVDSQVTMMFWYRQQPGQSLTLIATANQGSEATYESGFVIDKFPISRPNLTFSTLTVSNMSPEDSSIYLCSVDDNSNYGYTFGSGTRLTVV.

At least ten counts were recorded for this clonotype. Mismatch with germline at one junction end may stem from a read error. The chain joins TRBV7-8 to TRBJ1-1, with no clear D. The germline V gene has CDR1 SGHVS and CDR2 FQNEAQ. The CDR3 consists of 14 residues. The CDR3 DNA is TGTGCCAGCAGCTTAGGGGAAATGAACGCTGAAGCTTTCTTT. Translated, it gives CASSLGEMNAEAFF.

The CDR3 region has the DNA TGTGCCAGTAGTATTTCAGCGGGAGGTGGTGAGACCCAGTACTTC. Residues: CASSISAGGGETQYF. The V gene is TRBV7-2, the J gene TRBJ2-5; TRBD2 aligns across 9 bases. There are 15 residues in the CDR3. Germline values: CDR1 SGHTA, CDR2 FQGNSA. After removal of 9 bases from V and 5 bases from J, the junction contained 13 bases not matched to a gene.

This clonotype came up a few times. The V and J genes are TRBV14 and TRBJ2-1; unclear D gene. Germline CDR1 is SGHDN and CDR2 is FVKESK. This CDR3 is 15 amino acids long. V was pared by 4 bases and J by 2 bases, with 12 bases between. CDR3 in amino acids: CASSLPRVTYNEQFF. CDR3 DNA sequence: TGTGCCAGCAGCCTACCCCGGGTGACCTACAATGAGCAGTTCTTC.

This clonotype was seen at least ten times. Here the CDR3 reads CASSFAGGTYEQYF. The DNA of the CDR3 is TGTGCCAGCAGTTTTGCGGGCGGAACCTACGAGCAGTACTTC. V usage is TRBV28 and J usage is TRBJ2-7, with a tentative D call TRBD2 (5 bases). Trimming took 3 bases from V and 2 from J, leaving 11 bases between them. The CDR3 loop spans 14 amino acids. Germline loops: CDR1 MDHEN, CDR2 SYDVKM.

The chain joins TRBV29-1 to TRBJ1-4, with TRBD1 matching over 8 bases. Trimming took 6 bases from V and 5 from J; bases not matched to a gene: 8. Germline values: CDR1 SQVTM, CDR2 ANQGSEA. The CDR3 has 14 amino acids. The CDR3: CSVPGTGPNEKLFF. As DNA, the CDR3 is TGCAGCGTACCCGGGACAGGACCGAATGAAAAACTGTTTTTT.

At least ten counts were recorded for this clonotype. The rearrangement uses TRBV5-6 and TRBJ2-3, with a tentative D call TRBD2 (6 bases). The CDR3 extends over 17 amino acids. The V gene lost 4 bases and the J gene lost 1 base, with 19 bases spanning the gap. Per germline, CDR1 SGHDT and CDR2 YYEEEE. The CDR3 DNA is TGTGCCAGCAGCCTCGGTGAGACTAGGCGGGGCACAGATACGCAGTATTTT. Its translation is CASSLGETRRGTDTQYF. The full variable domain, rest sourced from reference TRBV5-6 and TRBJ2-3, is DAGVTQSPTHLIKTRGQQVTLRCSPKSGHDTVSWYQQALGQGPQFIFQYYEEEERQRGNFPDRFSGHQFPNYSSELNVNALLLGDSALYLCASSLGETRRGTDTQYFGPGTRLTVL.

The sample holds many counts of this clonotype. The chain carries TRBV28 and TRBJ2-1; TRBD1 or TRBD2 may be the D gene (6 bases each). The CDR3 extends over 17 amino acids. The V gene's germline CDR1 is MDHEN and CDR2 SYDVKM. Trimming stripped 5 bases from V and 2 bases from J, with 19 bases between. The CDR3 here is CASSPPGGGWTYNEQFF. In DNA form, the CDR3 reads TGTGCCAGCAGTCCCCCCGGAGGGGGGTGGACCTACAATGAGCAGTTCTTC.

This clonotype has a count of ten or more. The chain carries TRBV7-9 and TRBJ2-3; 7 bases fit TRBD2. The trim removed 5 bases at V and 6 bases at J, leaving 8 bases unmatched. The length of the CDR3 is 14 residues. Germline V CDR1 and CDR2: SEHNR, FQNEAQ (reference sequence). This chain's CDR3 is CASSIPTSSDTQYF. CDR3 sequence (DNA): TGTGCCAGCAGCATTCCGACTAGCTCTGATACGCAGTATTTT.

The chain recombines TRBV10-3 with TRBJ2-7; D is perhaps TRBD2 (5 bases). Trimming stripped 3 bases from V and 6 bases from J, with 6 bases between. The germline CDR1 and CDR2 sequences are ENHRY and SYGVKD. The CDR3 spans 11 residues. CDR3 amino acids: CAISESGEQYF. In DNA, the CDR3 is TGTGCCATCAGTGAAAGCGGCGAGCAGTACTTC.

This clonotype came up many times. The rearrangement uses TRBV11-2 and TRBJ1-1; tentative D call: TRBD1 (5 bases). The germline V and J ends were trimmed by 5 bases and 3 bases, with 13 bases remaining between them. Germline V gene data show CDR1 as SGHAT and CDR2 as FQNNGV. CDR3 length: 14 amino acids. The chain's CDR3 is CASSDWDRDTEAFF. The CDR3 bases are TGTGCCAGCAGCGACTGGGACCGCGACACTGAAGCTTTCTTT.

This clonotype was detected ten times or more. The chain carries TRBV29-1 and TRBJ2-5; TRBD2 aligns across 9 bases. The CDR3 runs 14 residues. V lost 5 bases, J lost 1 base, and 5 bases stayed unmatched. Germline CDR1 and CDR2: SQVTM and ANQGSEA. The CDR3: CSVCLAGIQETQYF. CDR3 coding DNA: TGCAGCGTTTGCCTAGCGGGGATCCAAGAGACCCAGTACTTC.

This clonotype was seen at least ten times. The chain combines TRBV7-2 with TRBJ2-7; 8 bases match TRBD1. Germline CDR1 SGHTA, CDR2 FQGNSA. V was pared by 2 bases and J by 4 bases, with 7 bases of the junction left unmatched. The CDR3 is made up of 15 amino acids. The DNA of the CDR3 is TGTGCCAGCAGCTTATTCCCAGGGGGCGCTTACGAGCAGTACTTC. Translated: CASSLFPGGAYEQYF.

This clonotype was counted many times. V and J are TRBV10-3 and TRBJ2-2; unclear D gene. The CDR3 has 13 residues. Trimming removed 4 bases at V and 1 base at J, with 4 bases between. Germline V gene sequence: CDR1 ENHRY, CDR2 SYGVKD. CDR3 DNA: TGTGCCATCAGTGCCAGGAACACCGGGGAGCTGTTTTTT. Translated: CAISARNTGELFF.

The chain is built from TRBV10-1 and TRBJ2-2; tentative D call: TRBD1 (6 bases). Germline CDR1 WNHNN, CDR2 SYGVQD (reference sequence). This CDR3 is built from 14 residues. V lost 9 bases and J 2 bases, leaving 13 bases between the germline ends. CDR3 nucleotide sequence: TGCGCCAGAAAGGACAGAAAAAACACCGGGGAGCTGTTTTTT. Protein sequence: CARKDRKNTGELFF.

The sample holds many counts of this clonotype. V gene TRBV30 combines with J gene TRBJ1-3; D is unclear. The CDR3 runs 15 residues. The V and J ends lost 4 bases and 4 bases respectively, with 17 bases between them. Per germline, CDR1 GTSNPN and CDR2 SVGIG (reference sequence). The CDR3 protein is CAWTPGTFAGNTIYF. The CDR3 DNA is TGTGCCTGGACCCCGGGAACCTTTGCAGGAAACACCATATATTTT.

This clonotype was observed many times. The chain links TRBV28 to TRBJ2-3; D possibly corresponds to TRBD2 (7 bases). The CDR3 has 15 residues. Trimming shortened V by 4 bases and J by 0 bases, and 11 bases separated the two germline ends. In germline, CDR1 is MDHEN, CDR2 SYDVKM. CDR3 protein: CASSSEGGSTDTQYF. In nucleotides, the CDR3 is TGTGCCAGCAGTTCAGAGGGGGGGAGCACAGATACGCAGTATTTT.

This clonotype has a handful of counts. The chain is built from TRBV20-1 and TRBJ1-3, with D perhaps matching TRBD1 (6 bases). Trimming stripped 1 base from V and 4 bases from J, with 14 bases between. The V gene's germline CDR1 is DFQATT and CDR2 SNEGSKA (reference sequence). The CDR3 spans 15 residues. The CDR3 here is CSARAIQGAGNTIYF. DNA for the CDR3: TGCAGTGCTAGAGCAATACAGGGTGCAGGAAACACCATATATTTT.

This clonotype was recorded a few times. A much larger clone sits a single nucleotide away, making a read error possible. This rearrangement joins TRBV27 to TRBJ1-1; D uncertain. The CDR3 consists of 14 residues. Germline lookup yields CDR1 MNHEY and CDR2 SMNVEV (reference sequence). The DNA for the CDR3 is TGTACCAGCAGTTTAACGGCAGGGAACACTGAAGCTTTCTTT. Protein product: CTSSLTAGNTEAFF.

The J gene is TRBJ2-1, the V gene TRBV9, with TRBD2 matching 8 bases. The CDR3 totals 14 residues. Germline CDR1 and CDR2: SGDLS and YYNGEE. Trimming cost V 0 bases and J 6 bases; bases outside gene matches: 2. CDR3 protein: CASSVAGTSNEQFF. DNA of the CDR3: TGTGCCAGCAGCGTAGCTGGGACTAGCAATGAGCAGTTCTTC.

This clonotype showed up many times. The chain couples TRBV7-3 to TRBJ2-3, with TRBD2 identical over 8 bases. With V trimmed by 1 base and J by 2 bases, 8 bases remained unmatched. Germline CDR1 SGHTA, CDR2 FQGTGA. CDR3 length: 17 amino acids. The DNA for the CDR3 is TGTGCCAGCAGCTTAAGCCCTAGCGGGTCTCTCACAGATACGCAGTATTTT. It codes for CASSLSPSGSLTDTQYF.